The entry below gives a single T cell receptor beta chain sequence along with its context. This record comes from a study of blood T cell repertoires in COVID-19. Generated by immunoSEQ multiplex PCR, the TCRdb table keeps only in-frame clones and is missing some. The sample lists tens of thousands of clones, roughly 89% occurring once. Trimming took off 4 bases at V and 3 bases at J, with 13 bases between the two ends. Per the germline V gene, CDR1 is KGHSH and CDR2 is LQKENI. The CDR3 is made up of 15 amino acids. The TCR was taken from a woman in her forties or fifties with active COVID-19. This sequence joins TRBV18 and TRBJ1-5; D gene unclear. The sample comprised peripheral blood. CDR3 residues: CASSRGSWNNQPQHF. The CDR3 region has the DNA TGTGCCAGCTCACGAGGGAGTTGGAACAATCAGCCCCAGCATTTT.